This T cell receptor (beta chain) originates from a study of cytomegalovirus exposure and HLA in healthy donors. The study, taken as a whole, reports: Most TCR sequences proved rare, with some public TCRs found in many donors. The authors assumed roughly uniform sequencing depth across donors for presence/absence analyses. In the analysis, some V segments, TRBV6-2 and TRBV6-3 included, were excluded as indistinguishable. Per a prior analysis, the majority of TCR beta V segments were productive roughly 90% or roughly 30% of the time.

The PCR used 60 Vbeta and 13 Jbeta primers. The repertoire was sequenced with immunoSEQ multiplex PCR; TCRdb's copy has only in-frame clones and lacks some. The sample yields approximately 160,000 clones, approximately 84% seen once. Comments on this clone: Antigen: not known.

CDR3 length: 14 amino acids. The V end lost 1 base, the J end lost 4 bases, and 8 bases lay between the germline ends. CDR1 is KGHSH and CDR2 is LQKENI in the germline V gene. Sequencing used PBMCs. The V gene is TRBV18, the J gene TRBJ1-5; D is ambiguous. The receptor was isolated from a girl aged 5-17 years in good health and CMV-seropositive. CDR3 nucleotide sequence: TGTGCCAGCTCACCACTTTCGGGGAATCAGCCCCAGCATTTT. Amino acid sequence: CASSPLSGNQPQHF.